This T cell receptor beta chain comes out of a study of cytomegalovirus exposure and HLA in healthy donors. The study's findings and limits: Most TCR beta V segments were productive about 90% or about 30% of the time in an earlier analysis. Solely CMV serostatus was available to characterize immune exposure. Three chains linked to CMV were shown in vitro to be specific for CMV antigens.

The PCR ran on 60 Vbeta and 13 Jbeta primers. Measured with immunoSEQ multiplex PCR; TCRdb has only the in-frame clones, and not every one. The data contain roughly 110,000 clones, roughly 80% of them singletons. With respect to this clone: Its antigen is currently unknown.

The CDR3 has 16 amino acids. The V call is TRBV23-1, the J call TRBJ2-5; D perhaps matches TRBD1 (7 bases). The end of the DNA is better explained by TRBJ2-7, so the J call may be wrong. TRBV23-1 is an open reading frame, and its role is uncertain. The TCR originated in a woman in her twenties or thirties in good health and CMV-seropositive. Sequenced material: PBMCs. CDR3 coding DNA: TGCGCCAGCAGTCAATTACGGGGCCCAGGGGGGTCCGAGCAGTACTTC. It specifies CASSQLRGPGGSEQYF.